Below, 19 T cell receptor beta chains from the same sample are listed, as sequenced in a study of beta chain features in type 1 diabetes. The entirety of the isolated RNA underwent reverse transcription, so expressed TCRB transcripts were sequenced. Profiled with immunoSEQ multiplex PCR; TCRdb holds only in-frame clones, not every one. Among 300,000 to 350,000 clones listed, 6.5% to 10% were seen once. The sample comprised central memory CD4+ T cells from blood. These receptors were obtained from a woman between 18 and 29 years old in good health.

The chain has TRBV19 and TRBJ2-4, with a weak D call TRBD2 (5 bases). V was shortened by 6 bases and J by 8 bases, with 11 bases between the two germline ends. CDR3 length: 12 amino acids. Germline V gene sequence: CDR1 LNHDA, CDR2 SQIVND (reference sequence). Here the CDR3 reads CASRGRRDIQYF. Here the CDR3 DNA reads TGTGCCAGTAGGGGGAGACGAGACATTCAGTACTTC. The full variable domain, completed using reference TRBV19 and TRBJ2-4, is DGGITQSPKYLFRKEGQNVTLSCEQNLNHDAMYWYRQDPGQGLRLIYYSQIVNDFQKGDIAEGYSVSREKKESFPLTVTSAQKNPTAFYLCASRGRRDIQYFGAGTRLSVL.

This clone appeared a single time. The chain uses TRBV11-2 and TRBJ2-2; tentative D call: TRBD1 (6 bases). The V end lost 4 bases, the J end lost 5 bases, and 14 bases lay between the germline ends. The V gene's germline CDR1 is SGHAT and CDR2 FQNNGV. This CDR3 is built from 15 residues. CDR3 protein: CASSSRARGTGELFF. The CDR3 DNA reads TGTGCCAGCAGCTCCAGGGCTAGGGGGACCGGGGAGCTGTTTTTT.

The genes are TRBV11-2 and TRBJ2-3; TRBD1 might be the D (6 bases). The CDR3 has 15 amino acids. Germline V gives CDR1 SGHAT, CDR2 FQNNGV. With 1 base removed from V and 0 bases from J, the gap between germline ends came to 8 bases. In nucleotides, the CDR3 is TGTGCCAGCAGCTTAGGGGGACAAAGCACAGATACGCAGTATTTT. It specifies CASSLGGQSTDTQYF.

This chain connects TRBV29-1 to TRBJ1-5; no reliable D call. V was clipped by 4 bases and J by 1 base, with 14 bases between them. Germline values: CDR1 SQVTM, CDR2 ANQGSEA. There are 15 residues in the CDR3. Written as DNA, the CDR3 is TGCAGCGTTGTCACATCGGTGGGGAGCAATCAGCCCCAGCATTTT. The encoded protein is CSVVTSVGSNQPQHF.

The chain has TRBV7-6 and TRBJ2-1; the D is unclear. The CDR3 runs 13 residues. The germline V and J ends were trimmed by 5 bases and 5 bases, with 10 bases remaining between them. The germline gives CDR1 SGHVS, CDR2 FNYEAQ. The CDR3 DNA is TGTGCCAGCAGCCTCAGCCTAAACAATGAGCAGTTCTTC. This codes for CASSLSLNNEQFF.

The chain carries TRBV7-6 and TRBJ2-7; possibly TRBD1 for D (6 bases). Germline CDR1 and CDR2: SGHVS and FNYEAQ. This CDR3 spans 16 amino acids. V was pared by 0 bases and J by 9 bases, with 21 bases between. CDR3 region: CASSLASRTAQQRQYF. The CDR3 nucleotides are TGTGCCAGCAGCTTAGCGTCCCGGACAGCCCAACAGAGGCAGTACTTC.

CDR3 amino acids: CASSLEYAGSGANVLTF. In DNA, the CDR3 is TGCGCCAGCAGCTTGGAGTATGCGGGCTCTGGGGCCAACGTCCTGACTTTC. J is TRBJ2-6 and V is TRBV5-1; D possibly corresponds to TRBD2 (5 bases). The germline CDR1 and CDR2 sequences are SGHRS and YFSETQ. The CDR3 spans 17 residues. The germline V and J ends were trimmed by 0 bases and 0 bases, with 10 bases remaining between them.

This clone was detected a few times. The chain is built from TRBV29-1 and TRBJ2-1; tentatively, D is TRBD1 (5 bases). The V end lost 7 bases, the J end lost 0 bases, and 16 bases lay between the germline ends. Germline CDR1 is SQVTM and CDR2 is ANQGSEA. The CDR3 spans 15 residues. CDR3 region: CSAQGAPSSYNEQFF. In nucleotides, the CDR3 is TGCAGCGCCCAGGGCGCGCCAAGCTCCTACAATGAGCAGTTCTTC.

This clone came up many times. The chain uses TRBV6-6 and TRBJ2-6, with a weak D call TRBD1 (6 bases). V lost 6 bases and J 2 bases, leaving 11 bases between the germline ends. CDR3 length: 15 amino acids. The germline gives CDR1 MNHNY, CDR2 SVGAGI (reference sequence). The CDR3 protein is CASREQGTGANVLTF. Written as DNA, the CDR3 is TGTGCCAGCAGAGAACAGGGTACTGGGGCCAACGTCCTGACTTTC.

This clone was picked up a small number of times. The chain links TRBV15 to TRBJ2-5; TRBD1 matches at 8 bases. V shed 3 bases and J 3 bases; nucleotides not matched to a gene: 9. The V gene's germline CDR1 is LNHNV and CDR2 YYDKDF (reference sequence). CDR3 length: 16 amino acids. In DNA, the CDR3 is TGTGCCACCAGCAGCACCCCAGGACAGGGAAAAGAGACCCAGTACTTC. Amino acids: CATSSTPGQGKETQYF.

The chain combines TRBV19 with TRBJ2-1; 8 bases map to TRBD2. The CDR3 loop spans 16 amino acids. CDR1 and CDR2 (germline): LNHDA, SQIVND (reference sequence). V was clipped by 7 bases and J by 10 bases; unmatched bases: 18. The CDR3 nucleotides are TGTGCCAGTACCGAGACCTCTAGCGGGCTCTCTTCGGAGCAGTTCTTC. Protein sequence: CASTETSSGLSSEQFF.

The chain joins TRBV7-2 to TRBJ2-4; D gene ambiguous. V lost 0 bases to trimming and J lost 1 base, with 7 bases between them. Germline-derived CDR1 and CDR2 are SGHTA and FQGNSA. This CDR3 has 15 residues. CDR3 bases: TGTGCCAGCAGCTTAGCGCTCCCGGCCAAAAACATTCAGTACTTC. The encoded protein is CASSLALPAKNIQYF.

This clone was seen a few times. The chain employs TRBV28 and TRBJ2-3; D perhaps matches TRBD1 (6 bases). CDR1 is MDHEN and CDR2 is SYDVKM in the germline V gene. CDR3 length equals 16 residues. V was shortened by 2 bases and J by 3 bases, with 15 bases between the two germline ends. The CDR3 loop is CASSLRQTGQTDTQYF. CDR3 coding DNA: TGTGCCAGCAGTTTACGACAGACAGGTCAGACAGATACGCAGTATTTT.

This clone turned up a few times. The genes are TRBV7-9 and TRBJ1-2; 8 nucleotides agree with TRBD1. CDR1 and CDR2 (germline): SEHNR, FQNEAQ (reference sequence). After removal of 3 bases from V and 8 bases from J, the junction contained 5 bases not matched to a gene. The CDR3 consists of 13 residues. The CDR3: CASSFDDRGGYTF. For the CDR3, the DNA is TGTGCCAGCAGCTTCGACGACAGGGGCGGCTACACCTTC. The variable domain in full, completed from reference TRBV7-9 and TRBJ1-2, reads DTGVSQNPRHKITKRGQNVTFRCDPISEHNRLYWYRQTLGQGPEFLTYFQNEAQLEKSRLLSDRFSAERPKGSFSTLEIQRTEQGDSAMYLCASSFDDRGGYTFGSGTRLTVV.

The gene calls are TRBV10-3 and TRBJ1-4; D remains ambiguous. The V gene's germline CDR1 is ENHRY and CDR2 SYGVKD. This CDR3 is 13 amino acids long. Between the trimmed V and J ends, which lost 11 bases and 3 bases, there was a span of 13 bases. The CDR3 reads CAASRSANEKLFF. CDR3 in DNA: TGTGCCGCTTCTCGATCGGCTAATGAAAAACTGTTTTTT.

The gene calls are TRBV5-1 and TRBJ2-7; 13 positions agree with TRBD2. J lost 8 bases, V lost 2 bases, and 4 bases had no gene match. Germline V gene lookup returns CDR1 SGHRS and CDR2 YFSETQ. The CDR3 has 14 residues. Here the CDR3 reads CASSFGLAGEQQYF. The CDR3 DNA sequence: TGCGCCAGCAGCTTTGGACTAGCGGGAGAACAGCAGTACTTC.

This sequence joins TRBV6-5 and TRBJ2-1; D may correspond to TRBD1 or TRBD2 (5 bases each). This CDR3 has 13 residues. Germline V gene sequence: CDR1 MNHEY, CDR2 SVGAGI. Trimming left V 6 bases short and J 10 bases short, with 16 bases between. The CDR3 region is CASRLNPGREQFF. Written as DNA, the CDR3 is TGTGCCAGCAGGCTAAATCCGGGACGGGAGCAGTTCTTC.

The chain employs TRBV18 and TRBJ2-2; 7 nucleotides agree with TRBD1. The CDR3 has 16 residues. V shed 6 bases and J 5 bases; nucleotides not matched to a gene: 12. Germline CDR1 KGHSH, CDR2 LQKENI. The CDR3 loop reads CASSYSPGQRTGELFF. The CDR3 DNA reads TGTGCCAGCTCCTACTCTCCGGGACAGAGGACCGGGGAGCTGTTTTTT.

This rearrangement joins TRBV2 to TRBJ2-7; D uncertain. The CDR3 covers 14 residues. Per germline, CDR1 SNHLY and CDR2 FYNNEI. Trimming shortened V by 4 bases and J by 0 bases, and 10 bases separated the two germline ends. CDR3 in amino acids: CASSVNSRSYEQYF. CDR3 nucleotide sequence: TGTGCCAGCAGTGTTAACAGCCGCTCCTACGAGCAGTACTTC.